A selection of T cell receptor beta chains follows, all from one sample in a study of T-cell reconstitution after alpha-beta-depleted transplantation in children. MiXCR was run by TCRdb on the PCR reads, yielding one entry per CDR3 protein. This table has around 300,000 distinct CDR3 sequences, 23% appearing once. The starting material was PBMCs, mostly from graft donor cells, obtained 180 days after TCRalphabeta/CD19-depleted stem cell transplant. The origin of the receptors is a male patient aged 5 to 17 who had a stem cell transplant for acute lymphoblastic leukemia, so the T cells may come from the graft donor. The CDR3 runs from the conserved cysteine through the conserved F or W. D genes are given only for firm matches. The listing skips clone size in some rows; elsewhere it reads once, few, many or a size class.

j_call v_call d_call clone_size cdr3_length cdr3_aa cdr3_nt
TRBJ2-7 TRBV15 - - 15 CATSRDGEERNEQYF TGTGCCACCAGCAGAGATGGAGAAGAGCGGAACGAGCAGTACTTC
TRBJ2-3 TRBV11-3 - - 13 CASSLRPVYTQYF TGTGCCAGCAGCTTACGTCCCGTGTATACGCAGTATTTT
TRBJ2-3 TRBV12-3/TRBV12-4 - few 14 CASSLGGTPDTQYF TGTGCCAGCAGTTTAGGGGGCACCCCAGATACGCAGTATTTT
TRBJ2-7 TRBV7-3 TRBD2 - 13 CASSQSGNYEQYF TGTGCCAGCAGCCAAAGCGGGAACTACGAGCAGTACTTC
TRBJ2-1 TRBV4-1 TRBD2 - 16 CASSQGPSGKNNKQFF TGCGCCAGCAGCCAAGGTCCCAGCGGGAAAAACAATAAGCAGTTCTTC
TRBJ2-5 TRBV20-1 - few 15 CSAPSSDSAGGTQYF TGCAGTGCTCCCTCTTCTGACTCTGCTGGGGGGACCCAGTACTTC
TRBJ1-2 TRBV4-2 - - 12 CASSQDVRGYTF TGTGCCAGCAGCCAAGATGTGAGAGGCTACACCTTC
TRBJ1-4 TRBV12-3/TRBV12-4 - few 24 CASSLISGAYNPWVGPGPNEKLFF TGTGCCAGCAGTTTAATTTCGGGGGCATATAATCCCTGGGTTGGTCCGGGGCCCAATGAAAAACTGTTTTTT
TRBJ2-5 TRBV6-1 TRBD2 - 17 CASSRTSGRALKETQYF TGTGCCAGCAGCCGGACTAGCGGGAGGGCTCTTAAAGAGACCCAGTACTTC
TRBJ2-1 TRBV7-3 TRBD2 - 18 CASTSGTSGLGVYNEQFF TGTGCCAGCACCTCCGGGACTAGCGGCCTAGGCGTCTACAATGAGCAGTTCTTC
TRBJ1-2 TRBV5-1 - few 14 CASSLAVSGVASTF TGCGCCAGCAGCTTGGCTGTTTCTGGGGTGGCTTCCACCTTC
TRBJ1-4 TRBV2 - - 14 CASSEQGRGEKLFF TGTGCCAGCAGTGAGCAGGGGCGGGGTGAAAAACTGTTTTTT
TRBJ1-2 TRBV9 - - 16 CASSVDPDSGGYGYTF TGTGCCAGCAGCGTAGACCCGGACAGTGGCGGGTATGGCTACACCTTC
TRBJ1-6 TRBV7-3 - - 14 CASSLTGPNSPLHF TGTGCCAGCAGCTTAACTGGGCCCAATTCACCCCTCCACTTT
TRBJ1-1 TRBV4-1 - - 15 CASSQMDRMNTEAFF TGCGCCAGCAGCCAAATGGACAGAATGAACACTGAAGCTTTCTTT
TRBJ2-7 TRBV11-2 - - 15 CASSLVVGISYEQYF TGTGCCAGCAGCTTAGTGGTGGGGATCTCCTACGAGCAGTACTTC
TRBJ2-1 TRBV20-1 TRBD2 - 18 CSARSRRTTSGKTNEQFF TGCAGTGCCCGGAGTAGGAGGACTACTAGCGGGAAGACCAATGAGCAGTTCTTC
TRBJ2-5 TRBV27 TRBD2 - 14 CASSREVRQETQYF TGTGCCAGCAGTCGGGAGGTTCGGCAAGAGACCCAGTACTTC
TRBJ2-3 TRBV7-3 - few 17 CASSLTRLAFGADTQYF TGTGCCAGCAGCTTAACCCGGCTTGCGTTCGGGGCAGATACGCAGTATTTT
TRBJ2-7 TRBV19 - - 17 CASSIRTRTPLTYEQYF TGTGCCAGTAGTATTCGTACTCGGACACCCCTCACCTACGAGCAGTACTTC
TRBJ1-2 TRBV5-1 TRBD1 - 16 CASSLAGGRGNYGYTF TGCGCCAGCAGCTTGGCCGGCGGCAGGGGGAACTATGGCTACACCTTC
TRBJ1-1 TRBV20-1 TRBD1 - 15 CSASSMDRGGTEAFF TGCAGTGCTAGCTCCATGGACAGGGGGGGCACTGAAGCTTTCTTT
TRBJ1-1 TRBV7-3 TRBD1 many 13 CASSFQGGTEAFF TGTGCCAGCAGCTTTCAGGGGGGGACTGAAGCTTTCTTT
TRBJ1-1 TRBV5-1 TRBD1 - 14 CASSFGTGVTEAFF TGCGCCAGCAGCTTTGGGACAGGGGTCACTGAAGCTTTCTTT